This record covers a single T cell receptor beta chain. The antigen is undetermined. These data belong to a study of T cell responses to AZD1222 COVID-19 vaccine. Study-wide results and limits: Baseline seropositives among AZD1222 recipients totaled only 5 to 7.

Assay used: immunoSEQ multiplex PCR; TCRdb lists only in-frame clones, some missing. The sample has fewer than 200,000 clones; approximately 92% are singletons. The starting material was peripheral blood, obtained on day 0 of AZD1222 vaccination. This sequence was found in an adult in good health.

The CDR3 loop reads CASSPRTEPPLHF. Here the CDR3 DNA reads TGTGCCAGCTCACCACGGACAGAACCACCCCTCCACTTT. This chain joins TRBV18 and TRBJ1-6; the D gene is possibly TRBD1 (6 bases). The germline V gene has CDR1 KGHSH and CDR2 LQKENI. The CDR3 runs 13 residues. Trimming took off 1 base at V and 11 bases at J, with 9 bases between the two ends. Complete variable domain (other parts from reference TRBV18 and TRBJ1-6): NAGVMQNPRHLVRRRGQEARLRCSPMKGHSHVYWYRQLPEEGLKFMVYLQKENIIDESGMPKERFSAEFPKEGPSILRIQQVVRGDSAAYFCASSPRTEPPLHFGNGTRLTVT.